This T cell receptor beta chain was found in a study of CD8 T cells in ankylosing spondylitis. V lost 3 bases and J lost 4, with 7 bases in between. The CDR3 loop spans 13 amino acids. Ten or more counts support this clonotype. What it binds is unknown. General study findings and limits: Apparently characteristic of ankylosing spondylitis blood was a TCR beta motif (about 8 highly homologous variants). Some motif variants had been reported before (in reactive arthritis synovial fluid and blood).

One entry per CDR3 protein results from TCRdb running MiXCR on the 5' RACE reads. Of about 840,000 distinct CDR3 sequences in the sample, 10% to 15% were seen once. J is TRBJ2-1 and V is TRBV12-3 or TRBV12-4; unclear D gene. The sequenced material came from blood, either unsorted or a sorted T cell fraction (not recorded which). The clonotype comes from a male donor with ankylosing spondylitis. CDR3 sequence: CASSFRTYNEQFF. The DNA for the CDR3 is TGTGCCAGCAGTTTCAGAACGTACAATGAGCAGTTCTTC.